This entry lists 20 T cell receptor beta chains sequenced from one sample in a study of cytomegalovirus exposure and HLA in healthy donors. The PCR employed 60 Vbeta primers together with 13 Jbeta primers. Assay used: immunoSEQ multiplex PCR; TCRdb lists only in-frame clones, some missing. Of some 150,000 clones in the sample, 75% were seen once. Sample: PBMCs. These receptor sequences come from a man aged 40-55 years in good health and CMV-seronegative.

Many counts were recorded for this clone. V and J are TRBV4-1 and TRBJ2-1, with TRBD1 matching 9 bases. This CDR3 is 16 amino acids long. Germline V gene lookup returns CDR1 MGHRA and CDR2 YSYEKL. V lost 0 bases, J lost 6 bases, and 6 bases stayed unmatched. CDR3 DNA sequence: TGCGCCAGCAGCCAAGAGGACCGGGACAGGGTCAATGAGCAGTTCTTC. It encodes CASSQEDRDRVNEQFF.

V usage is TRBV5-6 and J usage is TRBJ2-7; a weak D match, TRBD2 (5 bases). This CDR3 region has 13 residues. The germline CDR1 and CDR2 sequences are SGHDT and YYEEEE. V shed 0 bases and J shed 3 bases, with 7 bases lying between them. The CDR3 nucleotides are TGTGCCAGCAGCTTGGGGGCGGGCTACGAGCAGTACTTC. Its protein product is CASSLGAGYEQYF.

The chain combines TRBV6-1 with TRBJ1-5; TRBD1 is a possible D gene (5 bases). This CDR3 is built from 14 residues. The germline gives CDR1 MNHNS, CDR2 SASEGT. Trimming removed 4 bases from V and 4 bases from J, with 11 bases in between. For the CDR3, the DNA is TGTGCCAGCAGTGTTTGGGAGGGGAATCAGCCCCAGCATTTT. Protein sequence: CASSVWEGNQPQHF.

V gene TRBV7-3 combines with J gene TRBJ2-2, with D possibly matching TRBD1 (5 bases). Deletions cut 2 bases from V and 6 bases from J, with 10 bases between. Per germline, CDR1 SGHTA and CDR2 FQGTGA. The CDR3 runs 14 residues. The CDR3 sequence is CASSLPQGPGELFF. The DNA of the CDR3 is TGTGCCAGCAGCTTACCGCAGGGTCCCGGGGAGCTGTTTTTT.

This chain links TRBV18 with TRBJ1-1; 9 bases line up with TRBD1. CDR1 and CDR2 from the germline V gene are KGHSH and LQKENI. V was clipped by 2 bases and J by 2 bases; unmatched bases: 6. The CDR3 is 16 amino acids. DNA for the CDR3: TGTGCCAGCTCACCAAAACCACAGGGGGCAAACACTGAAGCTTTCTTT. Translated: CASSPKPQGANTEAFF.

The CDR3 here is CASIPRDRVYEQYF. DNA of the CDR3: TGTGCCAGCATTCCCCGAGACAGGGTGTACGAGCAGTACTTC. V gene TRBV5-8 combines with J gene TRBJ2-7, with 7 bases lining up with TRBD1. V was pared by 6 bases and J by 4 bases, with 10 bases of the junction left unmatched. Looked up from germline, CDR1 is SGHTS and CDR2 is YDEGEE. CDR3 length: 14 amino acids.

This clone appeared a single time. V usage is TRBV9 and J usage is TRBJ2-3, with 12 bases aligning to TRBD2. The CDR3 spans 18 residues. Germline CDR1 reads SGDLS; CDR2 reads YYNGEE. Trimming took 0 bases from V and 4 from J; bases not matched to a gene: 9. The CDR3 region has the DNA TGTGCCAGCAGCGTAGGTTGGGGGGCTAGCGGGGGGGCAGATACGCAGTATTTT. Translating it yields CASSVGWGASGGADTQYF.

CDR3 sequence (DNA): TGTGCCAGCAGAGGCGCCGGGGGGGCTGGGGCCAACGTCCTGACTTTC. Translated, it gives CASRGAGGAGANVLTF. The V gene is TRBV5-4, the J gene TRBJ2-6; TRBD2 matches 8 bases. The J segment lost 2 bases and the V segment lost 5 bases, leaving 6 bases of the junction unmatched. CDR3 length equals 16 residues. CDR1 is SGHNT, CDR2 YYREEE, per germline (reference sequence). The full variable domain, with the rest looked up from reference TRBV5-4 and TRBJ2-6, is ETGVTQSPTHLIKTRGQQVTLRCSSQSGHNTVSWYQQALGQGPQFIFQYYREEENGRGNFPPRFSGLQFPNYSSELNVNALELDDSALYLCASRGAGGAGANVLTFGAGSRLTVL.

V usage is TRBV9 and J usage is TRBJ1-3; 7 bases line up with TRBD1. CDR1 is SGDLS and CDR2 is YYNGEE in the germline V gene. V lost 0 bases, J lost 4 bases, and 7 bases stayed unmatched. The CDR3 is 16 amino acids. CDR3 residues: CASSVEGGLYGNTIYF. As DNA, the CDR3 is TGTGCCAGCAGCGTAGAAGGGGGCTTGTACGGAAACACCATATATTTT.

The chain recombines TRBV29-1 with TRBJ2-1, with 12 nucleotides matching TRBD2. This CDR3 region has 16 residues. CDR1 is SQVTM, CDR2 ANQGSEA, per germline. V lost 4 bases and J lost 0; bases outside the gene matches: 4. CDR3: CSVVLAGGLSYNEQFF. The CDR3, as DNA: TGCAGCGTTGTACTAGCGGGGGGCCTCTCCTACAATGAGCAGTTCTTC.

The chain joins TRBV5-1 to TRBJ2-3, with unresolved D. The CDR3 is 19 amino acids. The V gene's germline CDR1 is SGHRS and CDR2 YFSETQ. Between the trimmed V and J ends, which lost 0 bases and 0 bases, there was a span of 20 bases. The CDR3 loop reads CASSLGWVGETPSTDTQYF. DNA of the CDR3: TGCGCCAGCAGCTTGGGTTGGGTTGGAGAAACTCCTAGCACAGATACGCAGTATTTT.

The CDR3 is CASSLVAGDTEAFF. CDR3 nucleotides: TGCGCCAGCAGCTTGGTGGCCGGGGACACTGAAGCTTTCTTT. The chain recombines TRBV5-1 with TRBJ1-1; D is unresolved. Trimming cost V 0 bases and J 3 bases, with 9 bases left between them. Germline CDR1 reads SGHRS; CDR2 reads YFSETQ. This CDR3 has 14 amino acids. Full variable domain (remainder filled in from reference TRBV5-1 and TRBJ1-1): KAGVTQTPRYLIKTRGQQVTLSCSPISGHRSVSWYQQTPGQGLQFLFEYFSETQRNKGNFPGRFSGRQFSNSRSEMNVSTLELGDSALYLCASSLVAGDTEAFFGQGTRLTVV.

For the CDR3, the DNA is TGTGCCAGCAGTGAATGGCAGGGGGTTCTCTCTGGGGCCAACGTCCTGACTTTC. Amino acid sequence: CASSEWQGVLSGANVLTF. The chain recombines TRBV6-1 with TRBJ2-6, with 7 bases fitting TRBD1. Germline V gene data show CDR1 as MNHNS and CDR2 as SASEGT. J was trimmed by 0 bases and V by 2 bases; bases with no gene match: 7. This CDR3 region has 18 residues.

V usage is TRBV4-1 and J usage is TRBJ2-1; TRBD2 aligns across 13 bases. Germline lookup yields CDR1 MGHRA and CDR2 YSYEKL. This CDR3 is 17 amino acids long. The ends lost 4 bases at V and 5 bases at J; junction bases unmatched: 8. CDR3 DNA sequence: TGCGCCAGCAGCCCCCACCCACTAGCGGGGGGGAACAATGAGCAGTTCTTC. It yields the protein CASSPHPLAGGNNEQFF.

The count of this clone is one. The V and J genes are TRBV27 and TRBJ2-6, with D possibly matching TRBD2 (6 bases). There are 18 residues in the CDR3. Trimming removed 0 bases from V and 0 bases from J, with 12 bases in between. Germline V gene sequence: CDR1 MNHEY, CDR2 SMNVEV (reference sequence). The CDR3 nucleotides read TGTGCCAGCAGTTTATCCTCTACCGGGGGCTCTGGGGCCAACGTCCTGACTTTC. Encoded protein: CASSLSSTGGSGANVLTF.

This chain joins TRBV27 and TRBJ1-2; D is possibly TRBD1 (5 bases). There are 13 residues in the CDR3. Germline V gene data show CDR1 as MNHEY and CDR2 as SMNVEV (reference sequence). The germline V and J ends were trimmed by 6 bases and 4 bases, with 12 bases remaining between them. The CDR3 DNA reads TGTGCCAGCAGGGCCGGGGGTGCCTATGGCTACACCTTC. It is translated as CASRAGGAYGYTF.

The V gene is TRBV7-9, the J gene TRBJ1-2; 9 bases match TRBD1. The CDR3 spans 14 residues. Germline V CDR1 and CDR2: SEHNR, FQNEAQ (reference sequence). V gave up 7 bases and J gave up 2 bases; unmatched junction bases: 5. The CDR3 loop reads CASTGTGLNYGYTF. The CDR3, as DNA: TGTGCCAGCACCGGGACAGGGTTAAACTATGGCTACACCTTC. The variable domain in full, with the rest retrieved from reference TRBV7-9 and TRBJ1-2, is DTGVSQNPRHKITKRGQNVTFRCDPISEHNRLYWYRQTLGQGPEFLTYFQNEAQLEKSRLLSDRFSAERPKGSFSTLEIQRTEQGDSAMYLCASTGTGLNYGYTFGSGTRLTVV.

CDR3 DNA sequence: TGTGCCAGCAGATCCACAGGGGATGGCTACACCTTC. It codes for CASRSTGDGYTF. The chain combines TRBV6-1 with TRBJ1-2; 7 positions match TRBD1. CDR3 length equals 12 residues. Germline V gene sequence: CDR1 MNHNS, CDR2 SASEGT. Unmatched junction bases numbered 4, after V lost 6 bases and J lost 6 bases.

This clone showed up just once. The rearrangement uses TRBV10-3 and TRBJ2-6; 10 bases match TRBD2. Germline trimming cut 10 bases from V and 2 bases from J; bases unmatched to any gene: 11. In germline, CDR1 is ENHRY, CDR2 SYGVKD. The CDR3 totals 17 residues. The CDR3, as DNA: TGTGCCACCCAGGGAGCGGGGGGGCTTCCTGGGGCCAACGTCCTGACTTTC. Its translation is CATQGAGGLPGANVLTF.

The chain employs TRBV5-4 and TRBJ2-5; TRBD2 aligns across 7 bases. Germline V gives CDR1 SGHNT, CDR2 YYREEE (reference sequence). There are 14 residues in the CDR3. Trimming at V came to 2 bases and at J to 3 bases, leaving 4 bases not matched to a gene. CDR3 nucleotides: TGTGCCAGCAGCTTAGGAGGACTAGAAGAGACCCAGTACTTC. It codes for CASSLGGLEETQYF.